The TCR beta chain described here comes from a study of blood T cell repertoires in COVID-19. Study summary: The United States, Italy and Spain were the sources of the acute and convalescent COVID-19 samples. Sources were T cells, B-cell-depleted T cells, or PBMCs; the material itself was cDNA or gDNA.

Original methodology: It was from reference gene primer amplification that nucleated cell counts were estimated. The table came from immunoSEQ multiplex PCR; TCRdb's copy has only in-frame clones and leaves some out. V and J calls and clone size are as listed in that table; D and trimming were resolved from the DNA. The sample contains 35,000 to 40,000 clones, approximately 81% of which appear only once. The V gene's germline CDR1 is SGHRS and CDR2 YFSETQ. This CDR3 contains 15 residues. The V end lost 0 bases, the J end lost 4 bases, and 13 bases lay between the germline ends. The clonotype originates from a man older than 75 with active or convalescent COVID-19. Sequencing used peripheral blood. The V and J genes are TRBV5-1 and TRBJ1-1; D unclear. The CDR3 region has the DNA TGCGCCAGCAGCTTGGGCAGCTCCCGGGGCACTGAAGCTTTCTTT. Its protein is CASSLGSSRGTEAFF.